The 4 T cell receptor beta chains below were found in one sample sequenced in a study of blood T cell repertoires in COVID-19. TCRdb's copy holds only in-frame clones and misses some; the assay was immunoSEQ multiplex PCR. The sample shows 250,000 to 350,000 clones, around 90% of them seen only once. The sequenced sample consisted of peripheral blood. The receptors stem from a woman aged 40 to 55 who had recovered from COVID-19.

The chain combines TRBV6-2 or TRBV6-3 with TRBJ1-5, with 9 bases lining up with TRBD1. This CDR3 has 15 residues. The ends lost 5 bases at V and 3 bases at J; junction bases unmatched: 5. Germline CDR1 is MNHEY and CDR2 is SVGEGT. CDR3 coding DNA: TGTGCCAGCAGTAAACAGGGGGCGAACAATCAGCCCCAGCATTTT. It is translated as CASSKQGANNQPQHF.

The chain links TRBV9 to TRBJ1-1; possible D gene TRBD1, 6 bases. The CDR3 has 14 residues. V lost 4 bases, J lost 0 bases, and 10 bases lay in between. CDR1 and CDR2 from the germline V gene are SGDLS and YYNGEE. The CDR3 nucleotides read TGTGCCAGCAGCCCGAGGACAGTGAACACTGAAGCTTTCTTT. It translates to CASSPRTVNTEAFF.

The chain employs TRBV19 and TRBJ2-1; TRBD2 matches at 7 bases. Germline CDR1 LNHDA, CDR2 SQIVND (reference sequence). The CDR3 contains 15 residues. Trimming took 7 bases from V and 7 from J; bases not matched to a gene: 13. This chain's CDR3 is CASNIGRERVNEQFF. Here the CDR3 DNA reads TGTGCCAGTAACATCGGGCGGGAGAGGGTTAATGAGCAGTTCTTC.

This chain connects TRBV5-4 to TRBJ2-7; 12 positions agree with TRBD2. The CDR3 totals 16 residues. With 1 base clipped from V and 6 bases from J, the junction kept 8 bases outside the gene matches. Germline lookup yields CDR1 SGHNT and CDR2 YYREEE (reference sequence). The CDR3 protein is CASSLRLAGAGGEQYF. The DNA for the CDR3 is TGTGCCAGCAGCTTGAGACTAGCGGGAGCGGGCGGCGAGCAGTACTTC.